Shown below are 30 T cell receptor beta chains from a single sample sequenced in a study of cytomegalovirus exposure and HLA in healthy donors (TCRdb year 2017). Receptor amplification or capture employed the immunoSEQ multiplex PCR assay. Drawn from immuneACCESS, this table holds only the in-frame rearrangements with V and J called that TCRdb kept. Clones are partly lost; checked studies trace under half to an unresolved V gene and leave the rest unexplained. The sample table shows roughly 120,000 clones, and 94% are seen once. The ten largest clones capture roughly 1.2% of the sample. The specimen was PBMCs. These TCRs come from a woman aged 18-29 years in good health and CMV-seronegative.

The chain recombines TRBV6-6 with TRBJ1-5, with D possibly TRBD1 on 5 matching bases. Germline CDR1 and CDR2: MNHNY and SVGAGI (reference sequence). V shed 0 bases and J shed 9 bases, with 18 bases lying between them. The CDR3 consists of 16 residues. CDR3 sequence: CASSYSEGTEKGPQHF. The CDR3, as DNA: TGTGCCAGCAGTTACTCGGAGGGGACCGAGAAAGGGCCCCAGCATTTT.

The V gene is TRBV28, the J gene TRBJ1-2; D gene uncertain. The V end lost 7 bases, the J end lost 9 bases, and 12 bases lay between the germline ends. The CDR3 is 11 residues long. Germline-derived CDR1 and CDR2 are MDHEN and SYDVKM. In nucleotides, the CDR3 is TGTGCCAGCACGAACGGGAGGAGCTACACCTTC. It translates to CASTNGRSYTF.

This clone is a singleton in its sample. V usage is TRBV9 and J usage is TRBJ2-1, with TRBD2 matching 8 bases. The CDR3 is made up of 13 amino acids. With 7 bases clipped from V and 5 bases from J, the junction kept 5 bases outside the gene matches. The germline V gene has CDR1 SGDLS and CDR2 YYNGEE. CDR3 in amino acids: CASGERGNNEQFF. DNA for the CDR3: TGTGCCAGCGGAGAGCGGGGGAACAATGAGCAGTTCTTC.

This chain uses TRBV5-1 with TRBJ1-1; D ambiguous. Trimming shortened V by 4 bases and J by 8 bases, and 30 bases separated the two germline ends. In germline, CDR1 is SGHRS, CDR2 YFSETQ. The CDR3 spans 18 residues. The CDR3 DNA reads TGCGCCAGCAGCCGTTCCTCTACTCTGTCGAGGGCCTCATTCGAAGCTTTCTTT. This codes for CASSRSSTLSRASFEAFF.

This chain links TRBV28 with TRBJ2-2; 8 bases align to TRBD2. Germline CDR1 MDHEN, CDR2 SYDVKM. J lost 2 bases, V lost 4 bases, and 3 bases had no gene match. The CDR3 totals 15 residues. For the CDR3, the DNA is TGTGCCAGCAGTTCCGGGGGGGCAAACACCGGGGAGCTGTTTTTT. This translates into CASSSGGANTGELFF.

The chain links TRBV2 to TRBJ1-5; D unclear. The ends were cut back, 6 bases at V and 2 bases at J, with 14 bases in the middle. Germline values: CDR1 SNHLY, CDR2 FYNNEI. This CDR3 has 15 residues. This CDR3 is CASRGGVLGNQPQHF. The CDR3 coding sequence is TGTGCCAGCAGGGGTGGGGTACTAGGCAATCAGCCCCAGCATTTT.

The V call is TRBV28, the J call TRBJ2-2, with 10 positions matching TRBD2. This CDR3 spans 13 amino acids. Germline CDR1 reads MDHEN; CDR2 reads SYDVKM. Trimming cost V 10 bases and J 4 bases; bases outside gene matches: 3. CDR3 residues: CAIGTSVTGELFF. The CDR3 DNA reads as TGTGCCATCGGGACTAGCGTCACCGGGGAGCTGTTTTTT.

V and J are TRBV6-1 and TRBJ2-7; 7 bases are shared with TRBD2. Looked up from germline, CDR1 is MNHNS and CDR2 is SASEGT. V lost 0 bases to trimming and J lost 6 bases; unmatched junction nucleotides: 5. The CDR3 has 14 residues. This chain's CDR3 is CASSEAAWEGEQYF. CDR3 DNA: TGTGCCAGCAGTGAAGCGGCTTGGGAGGGCGAGCAGTACTTC.

V gene TRBV5-6 combines with J gene TRBJ2-7; 10 positions match TRBD1. This CDR3 has 14 residues. With V trimmed by 5 bases and J by 3 bases, 5 bases remained unmatched. The V gene's germline CDR1 is SGHDT and CDR2 YYEEEE. The CDR3 DNA follows: TGTGCCAGCAGTGGGACAGGGGCCTACTACGAGCAGTACTTC. Its translation is CASSGTGAYYEQYF.

This clone was seen only a few times. This sequence joins TRBV18 and TRBJ1-2; unclear D gene. With 3 bases removed from V and 8 bases from J, the gap between germline ends came to 7 bases. CDR1 is KGHSH and CDR2 is LQKENI in the germline V gene. The CDR3 contains 11 residues. The CDR3 loop is CASSPDLGYTF. The CDR3 nucleotides are TGTGCCAGCTCACCGGACTTAGGCTACACCTTC. Variable domain in full (rest from reference TRBV18 and TRBJ1-2): NAGVMQNPRHLVRRRGQEARLRCSPMKGHSHVYWYRQLPEEGLKFMVYLQKENIIDESGMPKERFSAEFPKEGPSILRIQQVVRGDSAAYFCASSPDLGYTFGSGTRLTVV.

The rearrangement joins TRBV2 to TRBJ1-2, with TRBD1 matching 8 bases. The CDR3 is 17 amino acids. Germline CDR1 is SNHLY and CDR2 is FYNNEI. The V and J ends lost 2 bases and 1 base, in that order; junction bases with no gene match: 9. The CDR3 bases are TGTGCCAGCAGTGAAAGTCCAGCCGGACAGGGTAACTATGGCTACACCTTC. This sequence encodes CASSESPAGQGNYGYTF.

This chain uses TRBV19 with TRBJ2-2; the match to TRBD2 covers 8 bases. The CDR3 length is 14 residues. Germline CDR1 reads LNHDA; CDR2 reads SQIVND (reference sequence). The J segment lost 6 bases and the V segment lost 0 bases, leaving 0 bases of the junction unmatched. CDR3 bases: TGTGCCAGTAGTATAGAAGCGGGGGCCGGGGAGCTGTTTTTT. Protein product: CASSIEAGAGELFF. Full variable domain (remainder filled in from reference TRBV19 and TRBJ2-2): DGGITQSPKYLFRKEGQNVTLSCEQNLNHDAMYWYRQDPGQGLRLIYYSQIVNDFQKGDIAEGYSVSREKKESFPLTVTSAQKNPTAFYLCASSIEAGAGELFFGEGSRLTVL.

In this sample, this clone turned up once. The chain links TRBV7-2 to TRBJ2-5, with TRBD1 identical over 7 bases. The germline CDR1 and CDR2 sequences are SGHTA and FQGNSA. CDR3 length equals 12 residues. The junction had 3 bases not matched to a gene; V was cut back by 5 bases and J by 6 bases. In nucleotides, the CDR3 is TGTGCCAGCAGCCGACAGGGACAGACCCAGTACTTC. Protein product: CASSRQGQTQYF.

The V call is TRBV20-1, the J call TRBJ2-5; no definite D call. Trimming pared 3 bases from V and 10 bases from J, leaving 9 bases between. The CDR3 is made up of 10 amino acids. CDR1 DFQATT and CDR2 SNEGSKA come from the germline V gene (reference sequence). The CDR3 sequence is CSAREIGQYF. CDR3 sequence (DNA): TGCAGTGCTAGGGAGATCGGCCAGTACTTC.

This rearrangement joins TRBV15 to TRBJ2-3, with D perhaps TRBD2 (6 bases). The CDR3 length is 15 residues. Germline assignment: CDR1 LNHNV and CDR2 YYDKDF (reference sequence). V was clipped by 1 base and J by 4 bases, with 12 bases between them. This chain's CDR3 is CATSRGGGNADTQYF. CDR3 bases: TGTGCCACCAGCAGAGGGGGCGGGAACGCAGATACGCAGTATTTT.

The genes are TRBV6-5 and TRBJ2-7; the D gene is possibly TRBD1 (6 bases). Germline assignment: CDR1 MNHEY and CDR2 SVGAGI. Trimming removed 6 bases from V and 1 base from J, with 13 bases in between. This CDR3 is 14 amino acids long. The CDR3 spells CASRVEQGSYEQYF. In nucleotides, the CDR3 is TGTGCCAGCAGGGTCGAGCAGGGGTCCTACGAGCAGTACTTC.

This chain connects TRBV2 to TRBJ1-1; D gene ambiguous. Germline lookup yields CDR1 SNHLY and CDR2 FYNNEI. The CDR3 extends over 14 amino acids. The V and J ends lost 1 base and 7 bases respectively, with 13 bases between them. CDR3 residues: CASSEGAFGYEAFF. Written as DNA, the CDR3 is TGTGCCAGCAGTGAAGGGGCCTTCGGATATGAAGCTTTCTTT.

The chain carries TRBV5-1 and TRBJ1-2; 8 nucleotides match TRBD1. Germline loops: CDR1 SGHRS, CDR2 YFSETQ. J was trimmed by 4 bases and V by 4 bases; bases with no gene match: 6. This CDR3 is 14 amino acids long. CDR3 in amino acids: CASSAGQEGYGYTF. The CDR3 DNA follows: TGCGCCAGCAGCGCGGGACAGGAGGGCTATGGCTACACCTTC. The whole variable domain, filled in from reference TRBV5-1 and TRBJ1-2, reads KAGVTQTPRYLIKTRGQQVTLSCSPISGHRSVSWYQQTPGQGLQFLFEYFSETQRNKGNFPGRFSGRQFSNSRSEMNVSTLELGDSALYLCASSAGQEGYGYTFGSGTRLTVV.

This clone was detected only a few times. V and J are TRBV29-1 and TRBJ1-2; D perhaps matches TRBD1 (5 bases). CDR1 is SQVTM, CDR2 ANQGSEA, per germline. The CDR3 runs 13 residues. With 6 bases removed from V and 1 base from J, the gap between germline ends came to 12 bases. CDR3 nucleotides: TGCAGCGTAACAGGAAGCCATAACTATGGCTACACCTTC. Translated, it gives CSVTGSHNYGYTF.

This clone was counted once. This chain joins TRBV27 and TRBJ2-7; possibly TRBD2 for D (5 bases). V shed 5 bases and J shed 8 bases, with 22 bases lying between them. The length of the CDR3 is 15 residues. Germline loops: CDR1 MNHEY, CDR2 SMNVEV (reference sequence). CDR3 bases: TGTGCCAGCAGTCCTGCTAGGGCAGGAGGTAGACAGCAGTACTTC. As protein: CASSPARAGGRQQYF.

This clone has only one observation. The chain combines TRBV27 with TRBJ1-2; a possible D gene is TRBD1 (5 bases). Germline CDR1 reads MNHEY; CDR2 reads SMNVEV (reference sequence). The CDR3 is made up of 15 amino acids. V was trimmed by 4 bases and J by 4 bases, leaving 16 bases between them. DNA of the CDR3: TGTGCCAGCAGTTACTCCGGGAGAGACAGCTATGGCTACACCTTC. Its translation is CASSYSGRDSYGYTF.

The chain carries TRBV7-3 and TRBJ2-5; possible D gene TRBD2, 6 bases. The CDR3 extends over 16 amino acids. Trimming removed 3 bases from V and 5 bases from J, with 19 bases in between. The germline gives CDR1 SGHTA, CDR2 FQGTGA. CDR3 sequence reads: CASSLGVVGGRETQYF. Here the CDR3 DNA reads TGTGCCAGCAGCTTGGGAGTAGTTGGAGGGCGTGAGACCCAGTACTTC.

This chain uses TRBV7-2 with TRBJ2-7, with 9 bases fitting TRBD2. J was trimmed by 2 bases and V by 1 base; bases with no gene match: 0. The germline V gene encodes CDR1 SGHTA and CDR2 FQGNSA. CDR3 size: 14 residues. In DNA, the CDR3 is TGTGCCAGCAGCTTAGGACTAGCGGCCTACGAGCAGTACTTC. This translates into CASSLGLAAYEQYF.

This chain connects TRBV11-1 to TRBJ2-2; TRBD2 matches at 12 bases. The CDR3 is 18 amino acids. The germline V gene has CDR1 SGHAT and CDR2 FQDESV (reference sequence). V dropped 3 bases and J dropped 1; count of bases not matched to a gene: 6. CDR3 protein: CASSFLPSGRVNTGELFF. DNA for the CDR3: TGTGCCAGCAGCTTTCTTCCTAGCGGGAGGGTGAACACCGGGGAGCTGTTTTTT.

The gene calls are TRBV11-2 and TRBJ2-5; maybe TRBD2 (6 bases). The CDR3 covers 15 residues. Per the germline V gene, CDR1 is SGHAT and CDR2 is FQNNGV. Deletions cut 5 bases from V and 3 bases from J, with 16 bases between. The CDR3 coding sequence is TGTGCCAGCAGCCGCCCAGGGCGGGGCGAAGAGACCCAGTACTTC. Protein sequence: CASSRPGRGEETQYF. The entire variable domain, with the rest obtained from reference TRBV11-2 and TRBJ2-5, is as follows: EAGVAQSPRYKIIEKRQSVAFWCNPISGHATLYWYQQILGQGPKLLIQFQNNGVVDDSQLPKDRFSAERLKGVDSTLKIQPAKLEDSAVYLCASSRPGRGEETQYFGPGTRLLVL.

The gene calls are TRBV25-1 and TRBJ1-4; tentative D call: TRBD1 (5 bases). Germline assignment: CDR1 MGHDK and CDR2 SYGVNS. The CDR3 length is 12 residues. Trimming left V 2 bases short and J 8 bases short, with 6 bases between. Here the CDR3 DNA reads TGTGCCAGCAGTGAAGGGGGGGAAAAACTGTTTTTT. Encoded protein: CASSEGGEKLFF. Complete variable domain (other parts from reference TRBV25-1 and TRBJ1-4): EADIYQTPRYLVIGTGKKITLECSQTMGHDKMYWYQQDPGMELHLIHYSYGVNSTEKGDLSSESTVSRIRTEHFPLTLESARPSHTSQYLCASSEGGEKLFFGSGTQLSVL.

Remarks on this clone: One junction end disagrees with the germline gene, perhaps due to a read error. The chain joins TRBV6-1 to TRBJ1-2, with D tentatively TRBD1 (6 bases). This CDR3 has 14 residues. Germline V CDR1 and CDR2: MNHNS, SASEGT. CDR3 DNA sequence: TGTGCCAGCAGAGAAGGACAGTTCCCTGAAGGCTACACCTTC. Amino acids: CASREGQFPEGYTF.

This rearrangement joins TRBV1 to TRBJ2-7; the table's TRBD2 call for D was not verified on the DNA. TRBV1 is assigned pseudogene status. The CDR3 contains 16 residues. In DNA, the CDR3 is TGCACCAGCAGCCAACTAAGCGGGGTTTGGGTGGACGAGCAGTACTTC. It is translated as CTSSQLSGVWVDEQYF.

The chain couples TRBV10-3 to TRBJ1-3, with a tentative D call TRBD1 (5 bases). Germline CDR1 and CDR2: ENHRY and SYGVKD. V shed 5 bases and J shed 6 bases, with 14 bases lying between them. CDR3 length equals 14 residues. This CDR3 is CAISIGVGENTIYF. CDR3 nucleotides: TGTGCCATCAGTATAGGGGTCGGTGAAAACACCATATATTTT.

The chain links TRBV18 to TRBJ2-1; TRBD2 agrees at 11 bases. The CDR3 length is 17 residues. With 6 bases clipped from V and 0 bases from J, the junction kept 7 bases outside the gene matches. Germline V gene data show CDR1 as KGHSH and CDR2 as LQKENI. CDR3: CASSRTSGRSSYNEQFF. The CDR3, as DNA: TGTGCCAGCTCTCGGACTAGCGGGCGAAGCTCCTACAATGAGCAGTTCTTC.